The table lists the clone carrying this TCR beta chain with a few counts. These data come from a study of cytomegalovirus exposure and HLA in healthy donors. Study as a whole: T cells numbering approximately 170 million yielded 117 million unique TCR beta sequences in an earlier analysis.

Germline V gene lookup returns CDR1 LGHNA and CDR2 YNFKEQ. The junction had 10 bases not matched to a gene; V was cut back by 4 bases and J by 10 bases. The CDR3 is 16 residues long. 60 Vbeta and 13 Jbeta primers were used in PCR. The protocol was immunoSEQ multiplex PCR, while the TCRdb copy is restricted to in-frame clones and leaves out a portion. Here the sample spans 50,000 or so clones, approximately 80% being singletons. Sequencing was carried out using PBMCs. This sequence was found in a female donor in good health and CMV-seronegative. The V gene is TRBV4-2, the J gene TRBJ2-1; TRBD2 matches at 13 bases. The CDR3 is CASSPTSGGVLGEQFF. The DNA for the CDR3 is TGTGCCAGCAGCCCCACTAGCGGGGGGGTCCTGGGGGAGCAGTTCTTC.